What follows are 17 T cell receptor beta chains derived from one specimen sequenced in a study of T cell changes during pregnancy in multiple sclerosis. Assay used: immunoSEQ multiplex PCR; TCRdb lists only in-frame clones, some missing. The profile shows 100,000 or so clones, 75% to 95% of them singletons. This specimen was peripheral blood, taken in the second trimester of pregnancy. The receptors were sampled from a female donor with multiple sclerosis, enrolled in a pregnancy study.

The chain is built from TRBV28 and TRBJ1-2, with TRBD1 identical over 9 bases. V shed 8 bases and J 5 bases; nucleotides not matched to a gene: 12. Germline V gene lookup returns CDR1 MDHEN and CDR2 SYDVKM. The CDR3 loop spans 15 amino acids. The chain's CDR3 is CASGSPVTGGYGYTF. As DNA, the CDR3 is TGTGCCAGCGGTTCACCGGTGACAGGGGGATATGGCTACACCTTC.

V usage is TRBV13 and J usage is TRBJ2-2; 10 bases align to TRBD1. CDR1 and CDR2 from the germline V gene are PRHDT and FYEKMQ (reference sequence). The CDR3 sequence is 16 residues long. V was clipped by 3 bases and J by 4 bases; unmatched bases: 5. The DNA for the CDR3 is TGTGCCAGCAGCTTCGGCAGGGACAGGGGCACCGGGGAGCTGTTTTTT. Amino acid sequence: CASSFGRDRGTGELFF.

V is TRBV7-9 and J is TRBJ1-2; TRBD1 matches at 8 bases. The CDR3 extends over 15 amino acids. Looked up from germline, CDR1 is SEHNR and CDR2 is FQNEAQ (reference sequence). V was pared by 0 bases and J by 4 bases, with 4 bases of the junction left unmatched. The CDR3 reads CASSLADRAAYGYTF. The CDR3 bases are TGTGCCAGCAGCTTAGCGGACAGGGCGGCCTATGGCTACACCTTC.

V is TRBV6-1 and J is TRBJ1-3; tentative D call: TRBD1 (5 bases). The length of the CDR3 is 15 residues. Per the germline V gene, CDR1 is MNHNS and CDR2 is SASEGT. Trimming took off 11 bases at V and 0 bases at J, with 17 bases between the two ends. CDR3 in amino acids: CAVGGDINSGNTIYF. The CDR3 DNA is TGTGCCGTTGGAGGGGATATCAACTCTGGAAACACCATATATTTT.

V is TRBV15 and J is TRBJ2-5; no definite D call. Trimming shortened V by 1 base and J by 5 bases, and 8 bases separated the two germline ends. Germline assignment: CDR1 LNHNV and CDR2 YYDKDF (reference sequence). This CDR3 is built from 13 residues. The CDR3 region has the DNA TGTGCCACCAGCAGAGCCCCCATGGAGACCCAGTACTTC. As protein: CATSRAPMETQYF.

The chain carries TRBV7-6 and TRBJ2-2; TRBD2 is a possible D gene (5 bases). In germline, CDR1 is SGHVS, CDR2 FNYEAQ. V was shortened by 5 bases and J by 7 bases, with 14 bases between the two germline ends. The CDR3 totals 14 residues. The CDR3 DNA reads TGTGCCAGCAGCGTTCTCACCGGAGGCGGGGAGCTGTTTTTT. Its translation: CASSVLTGGGELFF. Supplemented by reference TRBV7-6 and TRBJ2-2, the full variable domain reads GAGVSQSPRYKVTKRGQDVALRCDPISGHVSLYWYRQALGQGPEFLTYFNYEAQQDKSGLPNDRFSAERPEGSISTLTIQRTEQRDSAMYRCASSVLTGGGELFFGEGSRLTVL.

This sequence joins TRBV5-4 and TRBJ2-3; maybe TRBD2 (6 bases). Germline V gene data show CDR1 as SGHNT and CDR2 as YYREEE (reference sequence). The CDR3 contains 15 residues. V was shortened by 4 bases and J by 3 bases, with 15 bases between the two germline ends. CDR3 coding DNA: TGTGCCAGCAGCCACTCCCGGGCGGGGACAGATACGCAGTATTTT. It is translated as CASSHSRAGTDTQYF.

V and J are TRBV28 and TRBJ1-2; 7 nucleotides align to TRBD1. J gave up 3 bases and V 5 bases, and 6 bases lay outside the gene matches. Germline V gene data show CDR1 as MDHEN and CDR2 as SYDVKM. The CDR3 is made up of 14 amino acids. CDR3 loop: CASSPGTEHYGYTF. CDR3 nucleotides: TGTGCCAGCAGTCCCGGGACAGAACACTATGGCTACACCTTC.

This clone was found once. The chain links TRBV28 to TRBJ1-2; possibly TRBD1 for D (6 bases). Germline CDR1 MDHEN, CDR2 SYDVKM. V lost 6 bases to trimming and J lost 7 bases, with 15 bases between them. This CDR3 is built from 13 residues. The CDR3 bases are TGTGCCAGCAGACCGGGACAATTTATTGGCTACACCTTC. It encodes CASRPGQFIGYTF.

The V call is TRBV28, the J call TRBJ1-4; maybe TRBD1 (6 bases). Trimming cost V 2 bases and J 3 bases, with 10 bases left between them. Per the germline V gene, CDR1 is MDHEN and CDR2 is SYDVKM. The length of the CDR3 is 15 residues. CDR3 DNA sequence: TGTGCCAGCAGTTTAGGGGGCACGGCTAATGAAAAACTGTTTTTT. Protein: CASSLGGTANEKLFF.

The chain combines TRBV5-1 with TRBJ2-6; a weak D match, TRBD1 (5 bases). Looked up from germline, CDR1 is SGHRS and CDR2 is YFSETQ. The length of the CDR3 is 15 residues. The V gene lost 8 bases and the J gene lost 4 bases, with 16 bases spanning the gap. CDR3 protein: CASSALAGGANVLTF. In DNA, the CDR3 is TGCGCCAGTTCGGCGCTCGCAGGGGGGGCCAACGTCCTGACTTTC. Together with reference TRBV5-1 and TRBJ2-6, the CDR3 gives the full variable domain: KAGVTQTPRYLIKTRGQQVTLSCSPISGHRSVSWYQQTPGQGLQFLFEYFSETQRNKGNFPGRFSGRQFSNSRSEMNVSTLELGDSALYLCASSALAGGANVLTFGAGSRLTVL.

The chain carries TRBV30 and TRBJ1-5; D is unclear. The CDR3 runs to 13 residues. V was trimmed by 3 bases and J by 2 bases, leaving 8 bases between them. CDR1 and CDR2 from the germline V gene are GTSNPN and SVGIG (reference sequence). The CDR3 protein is CAWRAMGNQPQHF. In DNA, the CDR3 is TGTGCCTGGAGGGCCATGGGCAATCAGCCCCAGCATTTT.

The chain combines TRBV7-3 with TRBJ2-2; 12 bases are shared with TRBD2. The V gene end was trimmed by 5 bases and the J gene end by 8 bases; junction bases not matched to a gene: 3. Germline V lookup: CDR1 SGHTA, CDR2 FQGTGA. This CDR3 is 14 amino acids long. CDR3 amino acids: CASSQTSGRGELFF. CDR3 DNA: TGTGCCAGCAGCCAGACTAGCGGGAGAGGGGAGCTGTTTTTT. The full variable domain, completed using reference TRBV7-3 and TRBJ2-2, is GAGVSQTPSNKVTEKGKYVELRCDPISGHTALYWYRQSLGQGPEFLIYFQGTGAADDSGLPNDRFFAVRPEGSVSTLKIQRTERGDSAVYLCASSQTSGRGELFFGEGSRLTVL.

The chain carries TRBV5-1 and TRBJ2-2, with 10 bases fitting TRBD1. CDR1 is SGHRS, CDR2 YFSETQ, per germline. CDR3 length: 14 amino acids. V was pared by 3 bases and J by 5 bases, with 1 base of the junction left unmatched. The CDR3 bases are TGCGCCAGCAGCTGGACAGGGGGGACCGGGGAGCTGTTTTTT. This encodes CASSWTGGTGELFF.

CDR3 DNA: TGTGCCAGCAGCTGGCGGCCCGGCGACACTGAAGCTTTCTTT. Translation: CASSWRPGDTEAFF. The gene calls are TRBV7-2 and TRBJ1-1, with D uncertain. The ends were cut back, 4 bases at V and 3 bases at J, with 12 bases in the middle. This CDR3 is 14 amino acids long. Germline V gives CDR1 SGHTA, CDR2 FQGNSA. Variable domain in full (rest from reference TRBV7-2 and TRBJ1-1): GAGVSQSPSNKVTEKGKDVELRCDPISGHTALYWYRQSLGQGLEFLIYFQGNSAPDKSGLPSDRFSAERTGGSVSTLTIQRTQQEDSAVYLCASSWRPGDTEAFFGQGTRLTVV.

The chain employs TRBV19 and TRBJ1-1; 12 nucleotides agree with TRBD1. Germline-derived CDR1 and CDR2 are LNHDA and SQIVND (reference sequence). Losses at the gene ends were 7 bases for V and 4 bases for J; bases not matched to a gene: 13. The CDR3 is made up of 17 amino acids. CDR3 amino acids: CASIQWGQGARGTEAFF. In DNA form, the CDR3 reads TGTGCCAGTATCCAGTGGGGACAGGGGGCCCGGGGCACTGAAGCTTTCTTT.

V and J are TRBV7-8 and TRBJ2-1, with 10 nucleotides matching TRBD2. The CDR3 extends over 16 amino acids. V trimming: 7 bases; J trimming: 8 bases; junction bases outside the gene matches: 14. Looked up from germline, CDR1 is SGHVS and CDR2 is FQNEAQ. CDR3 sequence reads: CASTVVGSGRHYEQFF. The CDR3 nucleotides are TGTGCCAGCACCGTCGTTGGTAGCGGGAGGCATTATGAGCAGTTCTTC.